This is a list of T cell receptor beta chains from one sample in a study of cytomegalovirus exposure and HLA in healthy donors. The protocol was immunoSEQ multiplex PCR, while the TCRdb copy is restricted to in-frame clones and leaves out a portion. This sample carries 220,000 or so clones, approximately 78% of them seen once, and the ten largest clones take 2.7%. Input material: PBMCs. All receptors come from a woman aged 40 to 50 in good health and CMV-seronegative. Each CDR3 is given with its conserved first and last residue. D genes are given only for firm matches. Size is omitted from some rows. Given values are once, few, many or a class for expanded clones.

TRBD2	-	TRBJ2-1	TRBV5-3	CARSALKPREGGNEQFF	TGTGCCAGAAGCGCTCTCAAACCTCGCGAGGGAGGGAATGAGCAGTTCTTC
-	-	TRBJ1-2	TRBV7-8	CASSHPRAIYGYTF	TGTGCCAGCAGCCACCCGCGGGCCATCTATGGCTACACCTTC
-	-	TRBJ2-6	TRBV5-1	CASSPRGPKEPGANVLTF	TGCGCCAGCAGCCCGAGAGGGCCTAAGGAACCTGGGGCCAACGTCCTGACTTTC
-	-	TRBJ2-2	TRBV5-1	CASSSWQGELFF	TGCGCCAGCAGCTCCTGGCAGGGGGAGCTGTTTTTT
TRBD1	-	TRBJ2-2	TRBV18	CASSPRQGAGTGELFF	TGTGCCAGCTCACCGCGACAGGGGGCAGGGACCGGGGAGCTGTTTTTT
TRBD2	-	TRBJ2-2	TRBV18	CASSATSGNTGELFF	TGTGCCAGCTCGGCGACTAGCGGGAACACCGGGGAGCTGTTTTTT
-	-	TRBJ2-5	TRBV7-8	CASSLGTSRETQYF	TGTGCCAGCAGCTTAGGTACTAGCCGGGAGACCCAGTACTTC
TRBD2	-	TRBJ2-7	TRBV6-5	CASRLAGAYEQYF	TGTGCCAGCAGACTAGCGGGAGCGTACGAGCAGTACTTC
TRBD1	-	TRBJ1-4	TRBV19	CASSPRDSLNEKLFF	TGTGCCAGTAGTCCCCGGGACAGCCTTAATGAAAAACTGTTTTTT
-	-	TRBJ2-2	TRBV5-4	CASSTMVGNGELFF	TGTGCCAGCAGCACGATGGTGGGCAACGGGGAGCTGTTTTTT
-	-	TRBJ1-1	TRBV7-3	CASSRNKNTEAFF	TGTGCCAGCAGCCGAAACAAGAACACTGAAGCTTTCTTT
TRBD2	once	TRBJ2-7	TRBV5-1	CASSSSPTSGHHEQYF	TGCGCCAGCAGCTCTTCTCCGACTAGCGGGCACCACGAGCAGTACTTC
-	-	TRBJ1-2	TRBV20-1	CSARVAGGYTF	TGCAGTGCTAGAGTGGCAGGCGGCTACACCTTC
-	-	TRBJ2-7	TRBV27	CASSQDIFSGYEQYF	TGTGCCAGCAGTCAGGACATTTTTTCGGGCTACGAGCAGTACTTC
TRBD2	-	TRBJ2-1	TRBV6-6	CASSLTSGVYNEQFF	TGTGCCAGCAGTCTAACTAGCGGGGTTTACAATGAGCAGTTCTTC
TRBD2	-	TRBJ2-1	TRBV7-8	CASSGEPGLAGGTVNEQFF	TGTGCCAGCAGCGGTGAGCCGGGACTAGCGGGAGGGACTGTCAATGAGCAGTTCTTC
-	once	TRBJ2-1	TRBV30	CAWSEATYNEQFF	TGTGCCTGGTCCGAAGCCACCTACAATGAGCAGTTCTTC
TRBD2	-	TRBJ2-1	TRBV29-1	CSGKGTSGRMDEQFF	TGCAGCGGAAAGGGGACTAGCGGGAGAATGGATGAGCAGTTCTTC
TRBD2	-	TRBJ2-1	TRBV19	CASTPGLASSYNEQFF	TGTGCCAGTACCCCGGGACTAGCGAGCTCCTACAATGAGCAGTTCTTC
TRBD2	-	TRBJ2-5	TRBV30	CAWGLAGPQETQYF	TGTGCCTGGGGACTAGCGGGACCGCAAGAGACCCAGTACTTC
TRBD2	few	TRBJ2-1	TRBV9	CASSVATGSGSSYNEQFF	TGTGCCAGCAGCGTAGCTACGGGGAGCGGGAGCTCCTACAATGAGCAGTTCTTC
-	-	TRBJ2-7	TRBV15	CATSRRDRPNYEQYF	TGTGCCACCAGCAGACGTGACAGGCCAAACTACGAGCAGTACTTC
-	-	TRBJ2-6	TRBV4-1	CASSQGELVVTGANVLTF	TGCGCCAGCAGCCAGGGAGAACTAGTCGTGACTGGGGCCAACGTCCTGACTTTC
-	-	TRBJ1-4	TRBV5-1	CASSVQGATNEKLFF	TGCGCCAGCAGCGTACAGGGCGCAACTAATGAAAAACTGTTTTTT
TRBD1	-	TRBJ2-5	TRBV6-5	CASTTGAQETQYF	TGTGCCAGCACCACAGGGGCCCAAGAGACCCAGTACTTC
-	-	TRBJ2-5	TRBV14	CASSQIQGGETQYF	TGTGCCAGCAGCCAAATACAGGGTGGAGAGACCCAGTACTTC
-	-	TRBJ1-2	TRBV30	CAWSYLRGYTF	TGTGCCTGGAGTTATCTACGGGGCTACACCTTC
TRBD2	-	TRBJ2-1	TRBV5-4	CATLTLAGGPGEQFF	TGTGCCACCTTAACACTAGCGGGAGGGCCTGGTGAGCAGTTCTTC
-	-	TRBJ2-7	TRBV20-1	CSAQRSYEQYF	TGCAGTGCCCAGCGTTCCTACGAGCAGTACTTC
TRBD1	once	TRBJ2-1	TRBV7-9	CAGLRDRAYNEQFF	TGTGCCGGTTTAAGGGACAGGGCGTACAATGAGCAGTTCTTC
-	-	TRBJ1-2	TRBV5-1	CASREGELDGYTF	TGCGCCAGCCGGGAGGGGGAGTTGGATGGCTACACCTTC
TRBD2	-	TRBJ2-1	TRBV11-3	CASSFEGGGSSYNEQFF	TGTGCCAGCAGCTTTGAGGGCGGGGGGAGCTCCTACAATGAGCAGTTCTTC
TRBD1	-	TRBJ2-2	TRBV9	CASSEGTVNTGELFF	TGTGCCAGCAGCGAGGGGACAGTGAACACCGGGGAGCTGTTTTTT
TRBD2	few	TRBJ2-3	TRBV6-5	CASSRGRAVADTQYF	TGTGCCAGCAGTCGCGGGAGGGCGGTGGCAGATACGCAGTATTTT
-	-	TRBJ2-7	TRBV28	CASSFPAGASYEQYF	TGTGCCAGCAGTTTCCCCGCAGGGGCATCCTACGAGCAGTACTTC
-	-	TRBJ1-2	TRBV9	CASSASGRLYGYTF	TGTGCCAGCAGCGCATCGGGAAGGCTCTATGGCTACACCTTC
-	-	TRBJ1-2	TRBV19	CASSIAANYGYTF	TGTGCCAGTAGTATTGCAGCTAACTATGGCTACACCTTC